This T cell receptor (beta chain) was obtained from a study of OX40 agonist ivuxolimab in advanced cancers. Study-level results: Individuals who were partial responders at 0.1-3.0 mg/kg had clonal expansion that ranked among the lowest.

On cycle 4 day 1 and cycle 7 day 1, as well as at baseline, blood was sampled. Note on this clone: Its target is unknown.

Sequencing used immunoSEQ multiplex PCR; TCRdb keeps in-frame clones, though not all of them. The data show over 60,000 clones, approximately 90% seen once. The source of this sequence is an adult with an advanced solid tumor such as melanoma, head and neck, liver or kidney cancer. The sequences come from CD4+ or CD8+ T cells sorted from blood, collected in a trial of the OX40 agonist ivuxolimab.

CDR3: CASSQADREDQPQHF. CDR3 DNA sequence: TGCGCCAGCAGCCAAGCTGACAGGGAAGATCAGCCCCAGCATTTT. This chain connects TRBV4-1 to TRBJ1-5; 7 positions match TRBD1. The CDR3 loop spans 15 amino acids. The germline gives CDR1 MGHRA, CDR2 YSYEKL. V lost 1 base to trimming and J lost 5 bases; unmatched junction nucleotides: 5.